This T cell receptor beta chain was found in a study of memory CD8 T cells in hepatitis C reinfection. For the study at large: A positive HCV RNA test after two negatives ≥60 days apart defined reinfection.

V shed 0 bases and J shed 9 bases, with 14 bases lying between them. Germline V gives CDR1 SEHNR, CDR2 FQNEAQ (reference sequence). This CDR3 comprises 15 residues. Specified time point: pre-reinfection, 55 to 20 weeks before reinfection detection. TCR sequencing was done directly ex vivo on sorted cells, without expansion in vitro. A couple of donors provided sorted CD3+ CD8+ CD45RO- naive CD8 T cells at all three reinfection time points. This clone appeared once. Profiling relied on immunoSEQ multiplex PCR, and the TCRdb table lists in-frame clones only, not all of them. The table lists under 60,000 clones, roughly 89% of them singletons, with 0.95% to 1.1% in the top ten.

Source material: naive CD8+ T cells sorted from blood. The sequence was collected from a man between 18 and 35 years old with hepatitis C virus infection. The rearrangement uses TRBV7-9 and TRBJ2-2; D is perhaps TRBD1 (6 bases). CDR3 coding DNA: TGTGCCAGCAGCTTAGCGTTGCAGGGGAAAAGGGAGCTGTTTTTT. Translated: CASSLALQGKRELFF.